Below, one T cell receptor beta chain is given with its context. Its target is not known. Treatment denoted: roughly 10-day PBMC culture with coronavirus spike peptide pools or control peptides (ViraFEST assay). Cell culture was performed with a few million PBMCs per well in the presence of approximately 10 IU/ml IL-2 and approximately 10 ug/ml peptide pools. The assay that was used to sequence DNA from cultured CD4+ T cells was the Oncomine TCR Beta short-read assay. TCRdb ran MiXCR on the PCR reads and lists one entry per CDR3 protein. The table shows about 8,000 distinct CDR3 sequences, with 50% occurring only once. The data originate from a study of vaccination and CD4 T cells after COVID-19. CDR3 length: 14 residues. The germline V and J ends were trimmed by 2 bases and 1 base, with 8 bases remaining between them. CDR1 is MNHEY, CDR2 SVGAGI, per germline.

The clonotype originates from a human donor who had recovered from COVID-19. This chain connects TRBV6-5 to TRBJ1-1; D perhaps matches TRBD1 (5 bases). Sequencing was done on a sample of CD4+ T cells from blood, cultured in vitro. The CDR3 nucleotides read TGTGCCAGCAGTTACGGGGACGGGAACACTGAAGCTTTCTTT. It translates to CASSYGDGNTEAFF.